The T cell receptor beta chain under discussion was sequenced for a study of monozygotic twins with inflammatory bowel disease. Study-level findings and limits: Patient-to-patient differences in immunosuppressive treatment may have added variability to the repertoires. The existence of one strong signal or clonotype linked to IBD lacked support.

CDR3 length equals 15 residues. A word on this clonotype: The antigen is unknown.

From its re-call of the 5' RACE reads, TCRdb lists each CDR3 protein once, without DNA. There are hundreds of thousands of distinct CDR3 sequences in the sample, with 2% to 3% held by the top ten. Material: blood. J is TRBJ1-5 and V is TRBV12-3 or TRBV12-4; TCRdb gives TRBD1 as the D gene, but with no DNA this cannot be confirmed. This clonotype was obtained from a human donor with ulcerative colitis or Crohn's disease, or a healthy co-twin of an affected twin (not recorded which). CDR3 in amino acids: CASSLADRGNQPQHF.